These 10 T cell receptor beta chains came from one sample sequenced in a study of blood T cells in healthy people across ages. With a J-beta primer mix and a sample-barcoded 5' primer, a second PCR ran 7 to 11 cycles. TCRdb independently ran MiXCR on the 5' RACE reads; one entry per CDR3 protein. The top ten clones hold about 32% of a sample with 700,000 or so distinct CDR3 sequences, approximately 40% of them seen once. The sample consisted of blood. These receptors all come from an older man in good health.

The V gene is TRBV5-1, the J gene TRBJ2-3; 8 bases match TRBD2. V shed 1 base and J 0 bases; nucleotides not matched to a gene: 4. The germline V gene has CDR1 SGHRS and CDR2 YFSETQ. The CDR3 totals 16 residues. CDR3 in amino acids: CASSLPSGGSTDTQYF. For the CDR3, the DNA is TGCGCCAGCAGCTTGCCCAGCGGGGGAAGCACAGATACGCAGTATTTT.

CDR3 nucleotide sequence: TGTGCCAGCAGTTTATTGGTAGCGGAAGCAAACGAGCAGTACTTC. This codes for CASSLLVAEANEQYF. This rearrangement joins TRBV28 to TRBJ2-7; D might be TRBD2 (6 bases). Trimming cost V 1 base and J 5 bases, with 15 bases left between them. The CDR3 is 15 residues long. Germline CDR1 and CDR2: MDHEN and SYDVKM.

This rearrangement joins TRBV4-3 to TRBJ2-1; TRBD1 might be the D (6 bases). Trimming stripped 0 bases from V and 3 bases from J, with 18 bases between. Germline-derived CDR1 and CDR2 are LGHNA and YSLEER. This CDR3 has 18 amino acids. Here the CDR3 reads CASSQDLRLQGLYNEQFF. The CDR3 nucleotides read TGCGCCAGCAGCCAAGACCTTCGTTTACAGGGCCTCTACAATGAGCAGTTCTTC.

The V gene is TRBV4-3, the J gene TRBJ2-5; no clear D. Trimming stripped 0 bases from V and 13 bases from J, with 15 bases between. This CDR3 has 13 residues. Germline-derived CDR1 and CDR2 are LGHNA and YSLEER. This chain's CDR3 is CASSQDAGYPSYF. The CDR3 DNA follows: TGCGCCAGCAGCCAAGATGCCGGGTATCCTTCGTACTTC.

The CDR3 DNA reads TGTGCCAGCAGTAGGCCGGGGGCAAACGAGCAGTACTTC. Protein sequence: CASSRPGANEQYF. The chain links TRBV27 to TRBJ2-7; D is possibly TRBD1 or TRBD2 (6 bases each). V dropped 5 bases and J dropped 5 bases, with 13 bases sitting between them. In germline, CDR1 is MNHEY, CDR2 SMNVEV (reference sequence). This CDR3 is built from 13 residues.

Details on this clonotype: The junction departs from the called germline gene at one end, perhaps through a read error. The chain links TRBV7-8 to TRBJ2-1; 8 nucleotides match TRBD1. CDR1 is SGHVS and CDR2 is FQNEAQ in the germline V gene. There are 16 residues in the CDR3. The CDR3 DNA reads TGTGCCAGCAGCCCCCGGACAGGGCTAGTTTACAATGGGCAGTTCTTC. Encoded protein: CASSPRTGLVYNGQFF.

The rearrangement links TRBV18 to TRBJ1-4; D might be TRBD1 (6 bases). The CDR3 is 14 residues long. V shed 0 bases and J shed 6 bases, with 8 bases lying between them. Germline CDR1 KGHSH, CDR2 LQKENI. CDR3 in amino acids: CASSPPTGHEKLFF. Here the CDR3 DNA reads TGTGCCAGCTCACCACCGACAGGCCATGAAAAACTGTTTTTT.

The chain recombines TRBV7-9 with TRBJ2-1; the D is unclear. The CDR3 length is 16 residues. The V end lost 2 bases, the J end lost 2 bases, and 13 bases lay between the germline ends. The germline V gene has CDR1 SEHNR and CDR2 FQNEAQ (reference sequence). CDR3 DNA: TGTGCCAGCAGCTTAATTGGGGTCAGCACCTACAATGAGCAGTTCTTC. It specifies CASSLIGVSTYNEQFF.

The rearrangement uses TRBV12-3 or TRBV12-4 and TRBJ1-3; possible D gene TRBD1, 5 bases. The V gene lost 7 bases and the J gene lost 4 bases, with 14 bases spanning the gap. The length of the CDR3 is 14 residues. The CDR3 DNA reads as TGTGCCAGCAACCCGGACATCGAAGGAAACACCATATATTTT. Its translation is CASNPDIEGNTIYF.

The chain is built from TRBV7-3 and TRBJ2-2; 8 bases agree with TRBD1. J lost 9 bases, V lost 5 bases, and 5 bases had no gene match. The CDR3 totals 13 residues. Germline CDR1 is SGHTA and CDR2 is FQGTGA. In DNA, the CDR3 is TGTGCCAGCAGCGACGGACAGGGCCGGGAGCTGTTTTTT. Its protein is CASSDGQGRELFF.